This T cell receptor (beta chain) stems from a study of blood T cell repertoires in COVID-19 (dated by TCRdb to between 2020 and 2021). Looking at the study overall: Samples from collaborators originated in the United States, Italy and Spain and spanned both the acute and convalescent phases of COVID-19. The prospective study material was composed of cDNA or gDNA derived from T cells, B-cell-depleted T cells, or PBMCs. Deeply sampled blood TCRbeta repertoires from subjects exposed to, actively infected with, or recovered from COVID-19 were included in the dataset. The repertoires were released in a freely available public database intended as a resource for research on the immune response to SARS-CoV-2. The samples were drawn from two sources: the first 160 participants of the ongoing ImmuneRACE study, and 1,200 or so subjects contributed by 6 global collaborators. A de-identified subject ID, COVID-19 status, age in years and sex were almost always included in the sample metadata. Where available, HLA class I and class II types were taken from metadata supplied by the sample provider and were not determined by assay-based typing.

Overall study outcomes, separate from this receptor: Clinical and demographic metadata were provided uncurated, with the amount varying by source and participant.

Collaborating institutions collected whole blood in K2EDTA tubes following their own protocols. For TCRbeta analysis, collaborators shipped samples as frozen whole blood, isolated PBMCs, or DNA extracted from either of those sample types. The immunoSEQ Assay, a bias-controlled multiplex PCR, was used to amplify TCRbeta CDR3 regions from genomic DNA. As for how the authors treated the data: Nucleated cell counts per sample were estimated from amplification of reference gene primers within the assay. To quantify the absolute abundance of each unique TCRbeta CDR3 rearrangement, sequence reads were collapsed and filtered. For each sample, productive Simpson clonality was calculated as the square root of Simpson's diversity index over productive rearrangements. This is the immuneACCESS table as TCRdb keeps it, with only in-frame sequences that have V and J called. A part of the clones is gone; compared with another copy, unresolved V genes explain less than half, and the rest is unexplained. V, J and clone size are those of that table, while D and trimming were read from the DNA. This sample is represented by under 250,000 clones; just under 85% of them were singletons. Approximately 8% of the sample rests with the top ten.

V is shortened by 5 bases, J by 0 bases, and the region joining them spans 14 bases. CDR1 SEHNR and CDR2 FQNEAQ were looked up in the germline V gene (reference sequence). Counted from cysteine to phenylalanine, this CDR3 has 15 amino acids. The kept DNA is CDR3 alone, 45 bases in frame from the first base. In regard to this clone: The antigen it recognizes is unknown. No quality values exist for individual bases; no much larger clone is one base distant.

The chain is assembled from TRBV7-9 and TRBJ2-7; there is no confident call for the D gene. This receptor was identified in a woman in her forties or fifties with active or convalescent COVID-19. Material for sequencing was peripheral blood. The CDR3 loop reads CASSPGQASSYEQYF. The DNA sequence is TGTGCCAGCAGCCCAGGTCAGGCAAGCTCCTACGAGCAGTACTTC.